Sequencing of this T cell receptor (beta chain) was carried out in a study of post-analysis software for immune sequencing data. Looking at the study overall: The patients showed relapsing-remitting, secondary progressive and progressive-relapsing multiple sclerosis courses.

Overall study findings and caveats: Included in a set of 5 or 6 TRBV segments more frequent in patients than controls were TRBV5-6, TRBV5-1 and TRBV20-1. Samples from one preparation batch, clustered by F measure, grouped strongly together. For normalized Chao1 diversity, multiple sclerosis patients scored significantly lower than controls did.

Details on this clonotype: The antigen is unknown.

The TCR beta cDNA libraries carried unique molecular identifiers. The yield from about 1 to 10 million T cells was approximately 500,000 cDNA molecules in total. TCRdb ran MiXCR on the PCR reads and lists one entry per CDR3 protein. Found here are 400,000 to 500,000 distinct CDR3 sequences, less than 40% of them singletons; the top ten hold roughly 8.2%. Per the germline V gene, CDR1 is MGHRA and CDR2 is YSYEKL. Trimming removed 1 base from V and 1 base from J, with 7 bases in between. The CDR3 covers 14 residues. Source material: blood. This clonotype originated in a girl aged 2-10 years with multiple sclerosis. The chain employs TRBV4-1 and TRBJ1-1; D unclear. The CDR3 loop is CASSQVPWNTEAFF. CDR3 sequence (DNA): TGCGCCAGCAGCCAAGTCCCTTGGAACACTGAAGCTTTCTTT.